This passage covers 9 T cell receptor beta chains from one sample sequenced in a study of blood T cell repertoires in COVID-19. Data came from immunoSEQ multiplex PCR; TCRdb stores just in-frame clones and leaves some out. This table holds hundreds of thousands of clones, approximately 88% found once. Sequences were obtained from PBMCs or T cells enriched from blood (not recorded which). These receptors were obtained from a man aged 60 to 75 who had recovered from COVID-19.

The rearrangement links TRBV5-1 to TRBJ2-7; maybe TRBD2 (5 bases). Germline V CDR1 and CDR2: SGHRS, YFSETQ. V was pared by 1 base and J by 7 bases, with 12 bases between. This CDR3 spans 13 amino acids. In DNA, the CDR3 is TGCGCCAGCAGCTTGTCTGGAGGTCGGGAGCAGTACTTC. As protein: CASSLSGGREQYF.

J is TRBJ2-3 and V is TRBV5-1; 11 positions agree with TRBD1. With V trimmed by 4 bases and J by 14 bases, 9 bases remained unmatched. This CDR3 comprises 13 residues. Germline loops: CDR1 SGHRS, CDR2 YFSETQ. The CDR3: CASSPVDRGPPYF. The CDR3 DNA is TGCGCCAGCAGCCCAGTGGACAGGGGGCCTCCGTATTTT.

The chain uses TRBV7-2 and TRBJ2-3; 8 bases match TRBD1. CDR1 and CDR2 from the germline V gene are SGHTA and FQGNSA. The CDR3 has 16 residues. V dropped 5 bases and J dropped 4; count of bases not matched to a gene: 11. The CDR3 nucleotides are TGTGCCAGCAGCCTACAGACAGGGGATGGGGCAGATACGCAGTATTTT. It specifies CASSLQTGDGADTQYF.

The rearrangement joins TRBV19 to TRBJ1-6; no firm D call. Germline V gene data show CDR1 as LNHDA and CDR2 as SQIVND (reference sequence). Trimming removed 2 bases from V and 6 bases from J, with 11 bases in between. CDR3 size: 15 residues. CDR3 nucleotide sequence: TGTGCCAGTAGTATAATGGGAGTTGGTAATTCACCCCTCCACTTT. This sequence encodes CASSIMGVGNSPLHF.

The J gene is TRBJ2-5, the V gene TRBV15; perhaps TRBD1 as D (8 bases). V dropped 3 bases and J dropped 2 bases, with 19 bases sitting between them. Germline CDR1 reads LNHNV; CDR2 reads YYDKDF (reference sequence). This CDR3 has 17 residues. The CDR3 protein is CATSSWGGRDRQETQYF. CDR3 bases: TGTGCCACCAGCAGCTGGGGGGGTCGGGACAGGCAAGAGACCCAGTACTTC.

The CDR3 region is CASSTGGDEKLFF. CDR3 in DNA: TGTGCCAGCAGCACAGGGGGGGATGAAAAACTGTTTTTT. J is TRBJ1-4 and V is TRBV5-6; 8 bases line up with TRBD1. CDR3 length: 13 residues. V gave up 4 bases and J gave up 6 bases; unmatched junction bases: 2. CDR1 and CDR2 (germline): SGHDT, YYEEEE. The full variable domain, its missing parts supplied by reference TRBV5-6 and TRBJ1-4, is DAGVTQSPTHLIKTRGQQVTLRCSPKSGHDTVSWYQQALGQGPQFIFQYYEEEERQRGNFPDRFSGHQFPNYSSELNVNALLLGDSALYLCASSTGGDEKLFFGSGTQLSVL.

The V and J genes are TRBV18 and TRBJ2-7, with a possible D match to TRBD2 (6 bases). V was clipped by 4 bases and J by 5 bases, with 12 bases between them. The CDR3 loop spans 13 amino acids. CDR1 is KGHSH and CDR2 is LQKENI in the germline V gene. CDR3 coding DNA: TGTGCCAGCTCACAAGCGGGTATCAACGAGCAGTACTTC. It codes for CASSQAGINEQYF.

The V gene is TRBV15, the J gene TRBJ2-5; 7 nucleotides line up with TRBD2. V was clipped by 0 bases and J by 7 bases; unmatched bases: 8. The CDR3 totals 15 residues. The V gene's germline CDR1 is LNHNV and CDR2 YYDKDF (reference sequence). This CDR3 reads CATSRDPGEGVTQYF. DNA for the CDR3: TGTGCCACCAGCAGAGATCCTGGGGAGGGAGTGACCCAGTACTTC.

This rearrangement joins TRBV3-1 (or the pseudogene TRBV3-2) to TRBJ2-7, with TRBD1 matching over 10 bases. V dropped 3 bases and J dropped 6; count of bases not matched to a gene: 14. The CDR3 totals 17 residues. Germline CDR1 is LGHDT and CDR2 is YNNKEL (reference sequence). For the CDR3, the DNA is TGTGCCAGCAGCCATAGCGTACCGGGACAGGGGACCCGCGAGCAGTACTTC. It translates to CASSHSVPGQGTREQYF.